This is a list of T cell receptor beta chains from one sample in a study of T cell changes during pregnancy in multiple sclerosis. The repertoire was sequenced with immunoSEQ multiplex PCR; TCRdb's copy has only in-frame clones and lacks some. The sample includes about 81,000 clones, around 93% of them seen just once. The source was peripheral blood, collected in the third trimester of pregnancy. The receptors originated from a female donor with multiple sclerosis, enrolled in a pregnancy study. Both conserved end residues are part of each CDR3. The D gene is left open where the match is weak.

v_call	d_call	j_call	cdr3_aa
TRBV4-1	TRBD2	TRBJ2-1	CASSQPLGGDEQFF
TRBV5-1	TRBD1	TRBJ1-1	CASSPKTGLGTEAFF
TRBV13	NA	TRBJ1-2	CASSLGAGGSDGYTF
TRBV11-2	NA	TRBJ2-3	CASSPLARLDPGLTRHF
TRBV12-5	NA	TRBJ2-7	CASVPFYEQYF
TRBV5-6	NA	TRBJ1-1	CASSLGSLRAFF
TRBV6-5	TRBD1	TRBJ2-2	CASQGENTGELFF
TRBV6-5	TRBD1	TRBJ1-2	CASSYAGQGADGYTF
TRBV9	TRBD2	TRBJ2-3	CASAPPGGGLGAQYF
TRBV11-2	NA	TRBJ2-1	CASSAGRREQFF
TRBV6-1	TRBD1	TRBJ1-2	CASSGRQGLYGYTF
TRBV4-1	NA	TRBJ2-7	CASSHLGRDPEQYF
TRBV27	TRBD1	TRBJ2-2	CASSLTGTGAGELFF
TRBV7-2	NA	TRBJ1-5	CASSLTGYQPQHF
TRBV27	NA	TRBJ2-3	CASSLFLRDISTDTQYF
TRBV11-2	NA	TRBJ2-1	CASRGGGAIDEQFF
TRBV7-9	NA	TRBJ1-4	CASSFSGNEKLFF
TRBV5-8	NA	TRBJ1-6	CASSLEPYYNSPLHF
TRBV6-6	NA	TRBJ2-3	CASSYSTDGIHEYF
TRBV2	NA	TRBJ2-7	CASKPGTPGYEQYF
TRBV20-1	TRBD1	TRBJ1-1	CSATGTGEAFF
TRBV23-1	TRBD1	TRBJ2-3	CASTGQGRGAGSDTQYF
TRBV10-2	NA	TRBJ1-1	CASRGPEAFF
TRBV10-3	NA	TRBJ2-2	CAIGGSSGELFF
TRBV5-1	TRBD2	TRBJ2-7	CASSAGVGREEQYF
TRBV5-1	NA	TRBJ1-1	CASRSGGKEAFF
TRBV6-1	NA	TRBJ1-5	CASSGGPGNQPQHF
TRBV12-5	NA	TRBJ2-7	CASSTASYEQYF
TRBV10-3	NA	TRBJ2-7	CAISVTAGYEQYF
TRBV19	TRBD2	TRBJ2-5	CASISTSGRPQETQYF
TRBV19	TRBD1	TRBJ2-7	CASKPGQGSYEQYF
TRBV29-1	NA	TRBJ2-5	CSVGTAQETQYF
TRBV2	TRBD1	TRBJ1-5	CASSRDRGDNQPQHF
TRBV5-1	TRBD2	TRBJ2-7	CASSTWTSGGEYEQYF
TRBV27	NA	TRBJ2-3	CASSFIVSDTQYF
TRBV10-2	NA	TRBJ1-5	CASSDGFGENQPQHF
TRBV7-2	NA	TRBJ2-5	CASSLDYPETQYF
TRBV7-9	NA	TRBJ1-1	CASSLKGGTEAFF
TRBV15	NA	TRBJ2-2	CATSTRGRDPNTGELFF
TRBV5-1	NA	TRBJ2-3	CASSILGTATDTQYF
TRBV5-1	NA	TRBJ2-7	CASSWTQEGGEQYF
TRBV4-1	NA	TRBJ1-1	CASSQARTDYTEAFF
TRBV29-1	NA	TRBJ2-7	CSVDSGSYEQYF
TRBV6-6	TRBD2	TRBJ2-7	CASRRGTSGANEQYF
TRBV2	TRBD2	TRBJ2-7	CASSSTSGGPGEQYF
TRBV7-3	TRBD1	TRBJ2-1	CASSFGTGSSYNEQFF
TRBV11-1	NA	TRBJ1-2	CASSPAGADGYTF